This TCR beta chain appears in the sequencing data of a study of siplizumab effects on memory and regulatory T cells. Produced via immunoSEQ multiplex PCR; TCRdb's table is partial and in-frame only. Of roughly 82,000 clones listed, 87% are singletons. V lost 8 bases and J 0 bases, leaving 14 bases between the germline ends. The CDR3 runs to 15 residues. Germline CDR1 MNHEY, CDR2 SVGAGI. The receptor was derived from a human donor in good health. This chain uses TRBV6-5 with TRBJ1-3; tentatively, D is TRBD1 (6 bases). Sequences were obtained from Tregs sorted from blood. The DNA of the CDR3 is TGTGCCAGCGGCCCACAGGGCAACTCTGGAAACACCATATATTTT. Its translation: CASGPQGNSGNTIYF.